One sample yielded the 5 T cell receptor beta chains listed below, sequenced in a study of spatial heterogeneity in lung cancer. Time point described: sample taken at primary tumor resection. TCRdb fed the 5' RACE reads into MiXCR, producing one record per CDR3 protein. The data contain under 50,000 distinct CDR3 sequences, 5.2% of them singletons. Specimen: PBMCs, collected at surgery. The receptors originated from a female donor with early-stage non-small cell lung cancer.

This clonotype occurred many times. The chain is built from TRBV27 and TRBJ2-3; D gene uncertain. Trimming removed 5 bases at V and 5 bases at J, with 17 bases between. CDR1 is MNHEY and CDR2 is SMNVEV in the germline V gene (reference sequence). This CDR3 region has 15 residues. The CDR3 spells CASSPGRSPLDTQYF. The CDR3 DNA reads TGTGCCAGCAGTCCAGGACGGAGTCCCTTAGATACGCAGTATTTT.

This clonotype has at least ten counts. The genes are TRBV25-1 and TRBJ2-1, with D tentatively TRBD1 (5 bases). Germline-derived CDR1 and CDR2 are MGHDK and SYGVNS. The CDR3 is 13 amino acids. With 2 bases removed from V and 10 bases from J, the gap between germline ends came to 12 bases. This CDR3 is CASSEIQGWEQFF. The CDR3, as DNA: TGTGCCAGCAGTGAAATCCAGGGCTGGGAGCAGTTCTTC.

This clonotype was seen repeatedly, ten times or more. The CDR3 spells CASTLAVGGNTIYF. In DNA form, the CDR3 reads TGTGCCAGCACCCTGGCTGTGGGAGGAAACACCATATATTTT. V gene TRBV28 combines with J gene TRBJ1-3; no clear D gene. The CDR3 has 14 residues. Trimming pared 7 bases from V and 4 bases from J, leaving 14 bases between. Germline assignment: CDR1 MDHEN and CDR2 SYDVKM.

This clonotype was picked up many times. CDR3 amino acids: CASSLVPGGEQYF. The CDR3 nucleotides are TGCGCCAGCAGCTTGGTTCCAGGGGGCGAGCAGTACTTC. The chain joins TRBV5-1 to TRBJ2-7, with 7 positions matching TRBD1. Germline V gives CDR1 SGHRS, CDR2 YFSETQ. With 0 bases clipped from V and 6 bases from J, the junction kept 3 bases outside the gene matches. The CDR3 runs to 13 residues.

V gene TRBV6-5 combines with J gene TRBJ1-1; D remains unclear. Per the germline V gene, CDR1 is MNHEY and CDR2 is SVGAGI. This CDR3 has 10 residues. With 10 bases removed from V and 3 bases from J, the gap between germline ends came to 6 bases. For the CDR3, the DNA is TGTGCCATTGGGGACACTGAAGCTTTCTTT. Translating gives CAIGDTEAFF.